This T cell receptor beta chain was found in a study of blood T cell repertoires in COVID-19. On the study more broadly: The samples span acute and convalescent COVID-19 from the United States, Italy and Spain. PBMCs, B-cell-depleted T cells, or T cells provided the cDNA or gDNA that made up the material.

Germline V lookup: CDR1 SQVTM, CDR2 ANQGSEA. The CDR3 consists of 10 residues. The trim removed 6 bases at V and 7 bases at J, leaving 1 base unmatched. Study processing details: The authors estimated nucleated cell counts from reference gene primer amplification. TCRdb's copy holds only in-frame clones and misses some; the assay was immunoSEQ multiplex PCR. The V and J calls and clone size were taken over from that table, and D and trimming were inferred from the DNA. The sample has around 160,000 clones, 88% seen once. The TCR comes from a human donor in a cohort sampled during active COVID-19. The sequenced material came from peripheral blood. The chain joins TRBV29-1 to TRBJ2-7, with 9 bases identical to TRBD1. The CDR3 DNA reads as TGCAGCGTACAGGGGGCAGAGCAGTACTTC. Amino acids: CSVQGAEQYF.